This TCR beta chain stems from a study of chemoradiotherapy in HPV16-positive cancers (dated by TCRdb to between 2021 and 2024). About the investigation overall: Candidate HPV-specific T-cell clones and common TCR motifs were defined by functional T-cell assays performed on cells from two HPV16-positive patients. The study asked whether T-cell immunity against the HPV oncoproteins E6 and E7 changes during chemoradiotherapy and whether it affects survival. Next, the candidate HPV-specific TCRs and motifs were followed in TCR repertoires from 80 to 90 patients with HPV-related cancers.

CDR1 SGHRS and CDR2 YFSETQ are derived from the germline V gene. The CDR3 has 14 amino acids, counting the end cysteine and phenylalanine. The kept DNA is CDR3 alone, 42 bases in frame from the first base. V is pruned by 3 bases and J by 3 bases, leaving 2 bases of the junction without a gene match. This clone showed up just a few times. Its binding antigen is unknown. Base qualities are not recorded, but no much larger clone differs from it by a single base. The library was generated by the immunoSEQ multiplex PCR assay. In TCRdb, the immuneACCESS table is reduced to in-frame sequences with V and J assigned. These tables do not hold every clone; where another copy was compared, an unresolved V gene accounts for under half, and the others remain unexplained. For this sample there are about 7,600 clones; 70% to 85% appear just once. In total, the top ten clones hold around 3% of the sample. Repertoires were sampled repeatedly over the course of chemoradiotherapy, so clonal expansion could be followed in the tumor microenvironment.

Summary of the overall study and its limitations: Expansion of candidate HPV-specific clones and E7-related TCR motifs was observed in the tumor microenvironment during treatment, whereas no such expansion was observed for non-HPV-specific T cells. The survival association was reported for HPV16-positive patients, and the functional definition of HPV-specific T cells was derived from only a couple of HPV16-positive patients. Among HPV16-positive patients, expansion of HPV-responsive T cells during chemoradiotherapy was associated with better recurrence-free survival.

The TCR was taken from a human donor with HPV-associated anogenital cancer. The V gene is TRBV5-1 and the J gene is TRBJ2-5; 10 bases in between match TRBD1. The source material was blood, sampled from a patient who underwent chemoradiotherapy. The sequenced DNA is TGCGCCAGCAGCTGGACAGGGGGGGAAGAGACCCAGTACTTC. It encodes CASSWTGGEETQYF.